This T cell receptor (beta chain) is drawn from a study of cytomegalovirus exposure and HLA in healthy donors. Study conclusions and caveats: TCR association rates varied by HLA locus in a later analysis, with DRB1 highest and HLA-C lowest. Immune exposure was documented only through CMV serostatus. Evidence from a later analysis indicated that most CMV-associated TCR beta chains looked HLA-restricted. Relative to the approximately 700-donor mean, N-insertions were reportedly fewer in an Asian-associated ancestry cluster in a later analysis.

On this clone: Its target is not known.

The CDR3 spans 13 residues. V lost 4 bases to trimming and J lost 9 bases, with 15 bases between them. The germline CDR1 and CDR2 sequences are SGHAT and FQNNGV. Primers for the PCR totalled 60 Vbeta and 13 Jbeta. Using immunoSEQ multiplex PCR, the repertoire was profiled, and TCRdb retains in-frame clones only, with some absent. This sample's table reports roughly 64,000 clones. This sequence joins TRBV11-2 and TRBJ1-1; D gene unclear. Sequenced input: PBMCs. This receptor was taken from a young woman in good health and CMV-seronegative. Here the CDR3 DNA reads TGTGCCAGCAGCTCCCCCGGGTTGCTGAAAGCTTTCTTT. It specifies CASSSPGLLKAFF.